The clone carrying this T cell receptor beta chain was observed at least ten times. Its antigen is undetermined. The data originate from a study of T cells in Graves' hyperthyroidism and ophthalmopathy. Per the germline V gene, CDR1 is SGHTA and CDR2 is FQGNSA. Trimming pared 5 bases from V and 0 bases from J, leaving 9 bases between. The CDR3 loop spans 14 amino acids. Points from the study as a whole: Also found in blood were most expanded thyroid clonotypes above 0.001.

RNA transcripts provided the source from which TCR beta CDR3 regions were amplified. The TCR CDR3 was amplified in a first-round RT-PCR using the HTBI primer set. In TCRdb, the multiplex PCR reads were re-called with MiXCR into one record per CDR3 protein. The sample includes fewer than 350,000 distinct CDR3 sequences, about an eighth of them seen just once. From roughly 9.2 ml of fresh peripheral blood, PBMCs were isolated. Sequencing used blood. This sequence joins TRBV7-2 and TRBJ2-3; possibly TRBD2 for D (6 bases). The sequence came from a woman aged 25 to 39 with Graves' hyperthyroidism that later progressed to Graves' ophthalmopathy. CDR3 region: CASSPGTSTDTQYF. The CDR3 nucleotides read TGTGCCAGCAGCCCAGGGACTAGCACAGATACGCAGTATTTT.